This T cell receptor (beta chain) was captured in a study of CXCR3-negative and CXCR3-positive naive CD8 T cells. Notes on the study in general: Comparison of naive cells showed more hydrophobic TRB CDR3s in CXCR3-positive than in CXCR3-negative naive cells.

A word on this clonotype: Its antigen is not identified.

CDR3 length equals 14 residues. CDR1 and CDR2 from the germline V gene are SGHDN and FVKESK. UMI-tagged TRB cDNA libraries were built via 5' RACE. TCRdb reprocessed the 5' RACE reads and stores each CDR3 protein as one record, lacking DNA. The table lists 150,000 to 180,000 distinct CDR3 sequences, with 0.49% in the top ten. The specimen sequenced was naive CXCR3+ CD8+ T cells from blood. Indicated subset: CD45RO-CCR7+CD27+CD95- naive CD8+ T cells expressing CXCR3 (TNR3+). The V and J genes are TRBV14 and TRBJ2-7; TCRdb lists TRBD2, though no DNA is available to test this call. The TCR sequence derives from a human donor in good health. Some clones in this sample may be carry-over from other donors' samples. The CDR3: CASSSRREAYEQYF.